Below, 2 T cell receptor beta chains from the same sample are listed, as sequenced in a study of shared clonotypes between healthy human individuals. Method: immunoSEQ multiplex PCR; TCRdb's copy keeps in-frame clones and lacks some. The sample has hundreds of thousands of clones; roughly 97% are singletons. Sequenced sample: naive CD4+ T cells sorted from blood. Subset given: CD45RA+ positively selected. The receptors shown here come from a woman aged 25 to 39 in good health.

The chain carries TRBV19 and TRBJ2-5, with D tentatively TRBD1 (6 bases). The CDR3 loop spans 15 amino acids. Germline loops: CDR1 LNHDA, CDR2 SQIVND (reference sequence). V shed 6 bases and J shed 4 bases, with 18 bases lying between them. CDR3 nucleotides: TGTGCCAGTAGGAGGGACACCCCTAGAGGAGAGACCCAGTACTTC. Protein product: CASRRDTPRGETQYF.

This chain uses TRBV10-3 with TRBJ1-1, with a weak D call TRBD1 (5 bases). V shed 8 bases and J shed 5 bases, with 18 bases lying between them. The V gene's germline CDR1 is ENHRY and CDR2 SYGVKD. The CDR3 contains 14 residues. CDR3 coding DNA: TGTGCCATCGGGGCGGGGGTTAGGGAAACTGAAGCTTTCTTT. This translates into CAIGAGVRETEAFF.